This T cell receptor (beta chain) was captured by sequencing in a study of blood T cell repertoires in COVID-19. Study background: The study drew acute and convalescent COVID-19 samples from the United States, Italy and Spain.

Using immunoSEQ multiplex PCR, the repertoire was profiled, and TCRdb retains in-frame clones only, with some absent. This table holds 100,000 to 150,000 clones, 70% to 90% found once. The sequencing sample was made of peripheral blood. This sequence originates from a man aged 45 to 65 with acute or convalescent COVID-19.

The CDR3 DNA is TGTGCCAGTAGTATAGGAGGCGGGAAAGAGACCCAGTACTTC. Its protein product is CASSIGGGKETQYF. The V and J genes are TRBV19 and TRBJ2-5, with D perhaps matching TRBD2 (6 bases). This CDR3 region has 14 residues. CDR1 LNHDA and CDR2 SQIVND come from the germline V gene (reference sequence). Trimming shortened V by 1 base and J by 3 bases, and 9 bases separated the two germline ends. Filled out from reference TRBV19 and TRBJ2-5, the complete variable domain reads DGGITQSPKYLFRKEGQNVTLSCEQNLNHDAMYWYRQDPGQGLRLIYYSQIVNDFQKGDIAEGYSVSREKKESFPLTVTSAQKNPTAFYLCASSIGGGKETQYFGPGTRLLVL.